Following are 13 T cell receptor beta chains from one sample sequenced in a study of spatial heterogeneity in lung cancer. Time point reported: sample taken at primary tumor resection. Notes on the study in general: One measure, the expanded intratumoral alpha and beta TCR count, tracked tumor mutation counts.

No antigen has been assigned to these receptors. TCRdb independently ran MiXCR on the 5' RACE reads; one entry per CDR3 protein. Of about 20,000 distinct CDR3 sequences in the sample, almost 6% were seen once. Sample: lung tumor tissue, taken at surgery. These receptors all stem from a female donor with early-stage non-small cell lung cancer.

By share of the sample, this clonotype is medium-sized. This beta chain came through as a stray read in a library set up for alpha chains, and its size says little. The chain couples TRBV29-1 to TRBJ2-2; 12 nucleotides align to TRBD2. The CDR3 loop spans 15 amino acids. Germline CDR1 is SQVTM and CDR2 is ANQGSEA. V shed 3 bases and J 3 bases; nucleotides not matched to a gene: 2. CDR3 in amino acids: CSVETSGSDTGELFF. Here the CDR3 DNA reads TGCAGCGTTGAGACTAGCGGGAGTGACACCGGGGAGCTGTTTTTT.

This clonotype occurred many times. This beta chain slipped into a library made for alpha chains as a stray read, so its size is not meaningful. The chain recombines TRBV4-2 with TRBJ2-1; no firm D call. The CDR3 runs 12 residues. The V gene's germline CDR1 is LGHNA and CDR2 YNFKEQ. The ends were cut back, 4 bases at V and 8 bases at J, with 9 bases in the middle. CDR3 sequence: CASSPRIHEQFF. CDR3 bases: TGTGCCAGCAGCCCCCGTATACATGAGCAGTTCTTC.

This clonotype was seen at least ten times. The size of this beta chain means little, since it is a stray read in a library made for alpha chains. J is TRBJ2-3 and V is TRBV30; D is possibly TRBD2 (5 bases). V lost 2 bases and J 0 bases, leaving 6 bases between the germline ends. The CDR3 contains 13 residues. In germline, CDR1 is GTSNPN, CDR2 SVGIG (reference sequence). The CDR3 loop reads CAWSWTSTDTQYF. The CDR3 coding sequence is TGTGCCTGGAGTTGGACTAGCACAGATACGCAGTATTTT.

The table lists this clonotype with many counts. Because this beta chain is a stray read in a library intended to capture alpha chains, its abundance should not be given much weight. The chain has TRBV12-3 or TRBV12-4 and TRBJ2-5, with 8 bases that match TRBD2. With V trimmed by 6 bases and J by 4 bases, 19 bases remained unmatched. The CDR3 contains 18 residues. Written as DNA, the CDR3 is TGTGCCAGCAGCAAAGGACTAGCAGACTACTCATGGGGAGAGACCCAGTACTTC. Protein: CASSKGLADYSWGETQYF.

Concerning this clonotype itself: This beta chain is off target for a library built for alpha chains, so its abundance means little. V is TRBV29-1 and J is TRBJ2-1, with 11 bases lining up with TRBD2. V was clipped by 7 bases and J by 4 bases; unmatched bases: 3. Germline V gives CDR1 SQVTM, CDR2 ANQGSEA. The CDR3 sequence is 13 residues long. Here the CDR3 reads CSAVAGGYNEQFF. The CDR3 DNA follows: TGCAGCGCAGTAGCGGGAGGGTACAATGAGCAGTTCTTC.

In the case of this clonotype: This beta chain is a stray sequence in a library constructed for alpha chains; its clone size is not meaningful. The chain employs TRBV7-2 and TRBJ2-3; 12 bases are shared with TRBD2. In germline, CDR1 is SGHTA, CDR2 FQGNSA. The J segment lost 4 bases and the V segment lost 5 bases, leaving 4 bases of the junction unmatched. The CDR3 has 15 amino acids. CDR3 coding DNA: TGTGCCAGCAGCCCGACTAGCGGGGGAGCAGATACGCAGTATTTT. Translation gives CASSPTSGGADTQYF.

This clonotype was found many times. This beta chain is a stray sequence in a library constructed for alpha chains; its clone size is not meaningful. The V call is TRBV10-1, the J call TRBJ2-3, with 12 bases that match TRBD2. The CDR3 totals 16 residues. After removal of 6 bases from V and 5 bases from J, the junction contained 9 bases not matched to a gene. Germline lookup yields CDR1 WNHNN and CDR2 SYGVQD (reference sequence). Here the CDR3 DNA reads TGCGCCAGCAGCTTAGGGACTAGCGGGCCTTTAGATACGCAGTATTTT. Protein sequence: CASSLGTSGPLDTQYF.

Many counts were recorded for this clonotype. This beta chain turned up in a library designed for alpha chains; as an off-target read, its abundance says little. The chain recombines TRBV6-2 or TRBV6-3 with TRBJ1-1, with D possibly TRBD1 on 5 matching bases. Per the germline V gene, CDR1 is MNHEY and CDR2 is SVGEGT. The CDR3 spans 15 residues. With 0 bases removed from V and 5 bases from J, the gap between germline ends came to 13 bases. The CDR3 protein is CASSYSLGEGTEAFF. The CDR3 DNA follows: TGTGCCAGCAGTTACTCGCTGGGGGAGGGGACTGAAGCTTTCTTT.

In this sample, this clonotype turned up many times. A library made for alpha chains picked up this beta chain off target, so its size means little. The chain links TRBV4-1 to TRBJ2-2, with TRBD2 identical over 10 bases. The germline V gene encodes CDR1 MGHRA and CDR2 YSYEKL. J lost 4 bases, V lost 3 bases, and 11 bases had no gene match. This CDR3 spans 18 amino acids. The CDR3 region is CASSHLMLAGESTGELFF. The CDR3 DNA follows: TGCGCCAGCAGCCACCTCATGCTAGCGGGAGAAAGCACCGGGGAGCTGTTTTTT.

In this sample, this clonotype turned up a few times. This beta chain turned up in a library designed for alpha chains; as an off-target read, its abundance says little. The gene calls are TRBV24-1 and TRBJ2-3; tentatively, D is TRBD1 (6 bases). The CDR3 extends over 14 amino acids. Trimming left V 4 bases short and J 0 bases short, with 7 bases between. Looked up from germline, CDR1 is KGHDR and CDR2 is SFDVKD. The CDR3: CATSEDRSTDTQYF. For the CDR3, the DNA is TGTGCCACCAGTGAGGACAGAAGCACAGATACGCAGTATTTT.

This clonotype was detected ten times or more. This beta chain is an unintended read in a library built for alpha chains; its size means little. This chain joins TRBV7-2 and TRBJ2-2, with 7 bases that match TRBD1. This CDR3 comprises 17 residues. Germline loops: CDR1 SGHTA, CDR2 FQGNSA. V lost 3 bases, J lost 7 bases, and 14 bases stayed unmatched. CDR3 DNA sequence: TGTGCCAGCAGCTTGGCCGGGACAGCTAACATGGGCGGGGAGCTGTTTTTT. This translates into CASSLAGTANMGGELFF.

This clonotype was seen ten or more times. This beta chain is a stray read from a library made for alpha chains; its abundance is not meaningful. The V call is TRBV20-1, the J call TRBJ1-5; tentative D call: TRBD1 (6 bases). V was pared by 1 base and J by 11 bases, with 15 bases between. Germline V gene data show CDR1 as DFQATT and CDR2 as SNEGSKA (reference sequence). The length of the CDR3 is 13 residues. CDR3 in DNA: TGCAGTGCTAGAGTAGGAGTCCAGGGGTCCCAGCATTTT. This translates into CSARVGVQGSQHF.

This clonotype has at least ten counts. The library was designed around alpha chains, so this beta chain is a stray read whose abundance carries little weight. The chain links TRBV20-1 to TRBJ1-2, with 7 bases lining up with TRBD1. Germline V CDR1 and CDR2: DFQATT, SNEGSKA (reference sequence). The CDR3 runs to 15 residues. V shed 2 bases and J 2 bases; nucleotides not matched to a gene: 8. The CDR3 DNA reads as TGCAGTGCTAGACTGGCAGGGGGAACCAACTATGGCTACACCTTC. This codes for CSARLAGGTNYGYTF.